This passage covers 10 T cell receptor beta chains from one sample sequenced in a study of T cell changes during pregnancy in multiple sclerosis. Generated by immunoSEQ multiplex PCR, the TCRdb table keeps only in-frame clones and is missing some. The sample lists tens of thousands of clones, around nine tenths occurring once. The material was peripheral blood, obtained after pregnancy. The receptors shown here come from a female donor with multiple sclerosis, enrolled in a pregnancy study.

The chain carries TRBV19 and TRBJ2-1; D perhaps matches TRBD1 (5 bases). The V gene lost 5 bases and the J gene lost 5 bases, with 7 bases spanning the gap. CDR3 size: 12 residues. CDR1 and CDR2 (germline): LNHDA, SQIVND (reference sequence). DNA of the CDR3: TGTGCCAGTAGTGAACAGGACAATGAGCAGTTCTTC. It translates to CASSEQDNEQFF.

The V and J genes are TRBV5-1 and TRBJ1-2; maybe TRBD1 (5 bases). The CDR3 totals 14 residues. Germline V CDR1 and CDR2: SGHRS, YFSETQ. The V gene lost 0 bases and the J gene lost 5 bases, with 11 bases spanning the gap. In DNA form, the CDR3 reads TGCGCCAGCAGCTTGGTTTCCAGGGATTATGGCTACACCTTC. Translation: CASSLVSRDYGYTF.

The chain is built from TRBV29-1 and TRBJ1-1; D is perhaps TRBD1 (5 bases). In germline, CDR1 is SQVTM, CDR2 ANQGSEA. This CDR3 has 15 residues. Trimming removed 4 bases at V and 0 bases at J, with 15 bases between. This CDR3 is CSVAAGWAMNTEAFF. The DNA for the CDR3 is TGCAGCGTTGCGGCAGGGTGGGCAATGAACACTGAAGCTTTCTTT.

The chain links TRBV6-5 to TRBJ2-1; 8 bases match TRBD1. Losses at the gene ends were 2 bases for V and 12 bases for J; bases not matched to a gene: 15. The CDR3 is made up of 16 amino acids. Per the germline V gene, CDR1 is MNHEY and CDR2 is SVGAGI. This CDR3 is CASSYKPPDRGLGQFF. The CDR3 nucleotides are TGTGCCAGCAGTTACAAACCCCCCGACAGGGGACTGGGGCAGTTCTTC.

The J gene is TRBJ1-1, the V gene TRBV5-1, with D possibly being TRBD1 (5 bases). In germline, CDR1 is SGHRS, CDR2 YFSETQ. Trimming cost V 0 bases and J 8 bases, with 14 bases left between them. This CDR3 contains 14 residues. CDR3 nucleotides: TGCGCCAGCAGCTTGGTCATGGGGCGGAACGAAGCTTTCTTT. It yields the protein CASSLVMGRNEAFF.

The chain recombines TRBV4-3 with TRBJ1-6; no clear D gene. Germline CDR1 and CDR2: LGHNA and YSLEER. The CDR3 runs to 17 residues. Trimming took off 0 bases at V and 5 bases at J, with 14 bases between the two ends. This CDR3 is CASSQESEAVHNSPLHF. The CDR3 DNA follows: TGCGCCAGCAGCCAAGAGTCTGAGGCGGTTCATAATTCACCCCTCCACTTT.

This chain joins TRBV9 and TRBJ1-6, with D possibly being TRBD1 (5 bases). CDR1 and CDR2 from the germline V gene are SGDLS and YYNGEE. This CDR3 spans 15 amino acids. V lost 4 bases and J 9 bases, leaving 17 bases between the germline ends. Here the CDR3 DNA reads TGTGCCAGCAGCTCAGGGCAAGGGCTAACTTCACCCCTCCACTTT. Its translation: CASSSGQGLTSPLHF.

This chain uses TRBV4-3 with TRBJ1-1; 9 bases map to TRBD1. The germline V gene has CDR1 LGHNA and CDR2 YSLEER. This CDR3 has 16 residues. J was trimmed by 12 bases and V by 2 bases; bases with no gene match: 16. The DNA for the CDR3 is TGCGCCAGCAGCCAATCCCCGGCCAACCGGGACAGGGAATCTTTCTTT. It codes for CASSQSPANRDRESFF.

The CDR3 sequence is CASSLQGQSNEKLFF. For the CDR3, the DNA is TGCGCCAGCAGCCTCCAGGGACAGTCAAATGAAAAACTGTTTTTT. The chain couples TRBV5-1 to TRBJ1-4; TRBD1 matches at 7 bases. The V gene end was trimmed by 4 bases and the J gene end by 5 bases; junction bases not matched to a gene: 8. The CDR3 totals 15 residues. Germline CDR1 and CDR2: SGHRS and YFSETQ.

This chain links TRBV4-3 with TRBJ2-1, with D perhaps matching TRBD2 (6 bases). The CDR3 is 15 amino acids. The germline V and J ends were trimmed by 5 bases and 6 bases, with 17 bases remaining between them. Germline loops: CDR1 LGHNA, CDR2 YSLEER. Here the CDR3 DNA reads TGCGCCAGCAGCTACCGCGGGGTGGGGGGCAATGAGCAGTTCTTC. It yields the protein CASSYRGVGGNEQFF.